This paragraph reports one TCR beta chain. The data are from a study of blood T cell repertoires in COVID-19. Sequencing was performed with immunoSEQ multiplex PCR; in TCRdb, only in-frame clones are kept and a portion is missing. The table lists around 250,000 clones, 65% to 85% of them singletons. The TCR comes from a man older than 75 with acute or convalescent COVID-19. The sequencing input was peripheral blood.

DNA of the CDR3: TGTGCCAGCAGCTTGGGGACAGGTCGGGCTGGAAACACCATATATTTT. It codes for CASSLGTGRAGNTIYF. The chain joins TRBV9 to TRBJ1-3, with 8 bases identical to TRBD1. Germline lookup yields CDR1 SGDLS and CDR2 YYNGEE. This CDR3 is built from 16 residues. Unmatched junction bases numbered 8, after V lost 4 bases and J lost 2 bases.